A single sample is the source of the 2 T cell receptor beta chains below, sequenced in a study of CD8+ T cells in alopecia areata (dated by TCRdb to 2016 to 2019). The sample's treatment or condition label is to be understood as: oral pan-JAK inhibitor, 5-10 mg twice daily. Receptors were amplified or captured by the immunoSEQ multiplex PCR assay. RNA was extracted from all samples and reverse transcribed into cDNA, which served as template for TCR sequencing. Imported from immuneACCESS, the table was reduced by TCRdb to in-frame sequences with V and J called. These copies leave out some clones; in studies compared against another copy, an unresolved V gene accounts for under half, and the cause of the remainder is not known. For this sample the table gives more than 90,000 clones, of which about three fifths were detected only once. About a sixth of the sample is in the top ten clones. Sequenced material: CD8+ T cells sorted from blood, taken at approximately week 56, from a patient treated with tofacitinib. The receptors were gathered from a human donor with alopecia areata.

This chain links TRBV6-5 with TRBJ1-2, with D unclear. The V gene lost 7 bases and the J gene lost 0 bases, with 9 bases spanning the gap. This CDR3 is 13 amino acids long. The germline CDR1 and CDR2 sequences are MNHEY and SVGAGI. CDR3 protein: CASTHSSNYGYTF. DNA of the CDR3: TGTGCCAGCACGCATAGTTCTAACTATGGCTACACCTTC.

This chain links TRBV2 with TRBJ1-1; D remains ambiguous. Looked up from germline, CDR1 is SNHLY and CDR2 is FYNNEI. V lost 9 bases and J lost 4, with 33 bases in between. The CDR3 loop spans 19 amino acids. CDR3 sequence reads: CARNFPSGRSVVAGTEAFF. As DNA, the CDR3 is TGTGCCAGAAACTTCCCGTCGGGTAGGAGTGTGGTTGCGGGCACTGAAGCTTTCTTT.